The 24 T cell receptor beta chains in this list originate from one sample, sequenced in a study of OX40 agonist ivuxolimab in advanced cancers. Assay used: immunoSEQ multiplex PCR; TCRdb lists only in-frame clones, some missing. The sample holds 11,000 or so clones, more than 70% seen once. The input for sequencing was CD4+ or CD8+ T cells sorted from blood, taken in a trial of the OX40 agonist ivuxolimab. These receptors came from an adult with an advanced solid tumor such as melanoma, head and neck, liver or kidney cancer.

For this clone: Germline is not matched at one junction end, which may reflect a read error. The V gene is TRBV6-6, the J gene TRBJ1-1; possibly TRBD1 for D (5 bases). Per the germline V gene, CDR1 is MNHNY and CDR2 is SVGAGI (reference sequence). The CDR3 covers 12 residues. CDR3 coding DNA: TGTGCCAGCATGAACTCGGGGCTCAGCATTCTCTTT. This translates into CASMNSGLSILF.

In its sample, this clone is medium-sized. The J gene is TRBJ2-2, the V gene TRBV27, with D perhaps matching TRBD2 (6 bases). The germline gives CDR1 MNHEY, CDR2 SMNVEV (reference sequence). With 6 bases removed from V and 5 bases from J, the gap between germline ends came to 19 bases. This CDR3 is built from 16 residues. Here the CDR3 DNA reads TGTGCCAGCAGCCTCCAGAGGAGGGGTAGAACCGGGGAGCTGTTTTTT. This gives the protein CASSLQRRGRTGELFF.

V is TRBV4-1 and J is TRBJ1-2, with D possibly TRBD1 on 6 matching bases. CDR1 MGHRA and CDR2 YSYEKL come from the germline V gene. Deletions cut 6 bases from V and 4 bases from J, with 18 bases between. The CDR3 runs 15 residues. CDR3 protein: CASRQVGGLSYGYTF. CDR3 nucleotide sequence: TGCGCCAGCAGACAGGTTGGGGGGCTAAGCTATGGCTACACCTTC.

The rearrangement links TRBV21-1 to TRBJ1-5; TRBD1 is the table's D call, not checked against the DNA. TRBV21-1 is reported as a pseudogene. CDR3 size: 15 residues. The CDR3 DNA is TGTGCCAGCAGCAAAGGAGGTAACGGCCAGGGGGCCCAGCATTTT. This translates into CASSKGGNGQGAQHF.

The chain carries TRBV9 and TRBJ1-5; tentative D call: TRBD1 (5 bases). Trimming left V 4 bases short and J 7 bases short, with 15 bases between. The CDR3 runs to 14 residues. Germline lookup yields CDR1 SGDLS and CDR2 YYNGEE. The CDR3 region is CASSMGETRQPQHF. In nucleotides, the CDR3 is TGTGCCAGCAGCATGGGGGAGACGAGGCAGCCCCAGCATTTT.

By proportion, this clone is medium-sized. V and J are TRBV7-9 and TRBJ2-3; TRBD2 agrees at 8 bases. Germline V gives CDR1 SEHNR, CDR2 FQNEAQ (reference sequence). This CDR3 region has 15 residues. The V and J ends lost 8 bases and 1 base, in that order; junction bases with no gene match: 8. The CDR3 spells CASDSSGSRTDTQYF. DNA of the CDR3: TGTGCCAGCGACTCCAGCGGGAGTCGCACAGATACGCAGTATTTT.

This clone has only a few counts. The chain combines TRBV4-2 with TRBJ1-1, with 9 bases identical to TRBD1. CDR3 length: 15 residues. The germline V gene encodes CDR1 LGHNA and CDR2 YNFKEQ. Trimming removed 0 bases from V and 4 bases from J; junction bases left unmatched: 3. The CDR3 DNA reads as TGTGCCAGCAGCCAAGAACAGGGGGCTTCCACTGAAGCTTTCTTT. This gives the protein CASSQEQGASTEAFF.

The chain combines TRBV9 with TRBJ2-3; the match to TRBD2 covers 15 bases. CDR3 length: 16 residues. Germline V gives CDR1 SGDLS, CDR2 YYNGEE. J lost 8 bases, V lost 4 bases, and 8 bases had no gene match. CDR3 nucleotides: TGTGCCAGCAGCTCCGGGACTAGCGGGAGGTATGCTACGCAGTATTTT. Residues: CASSSGTSGRYATQYF.

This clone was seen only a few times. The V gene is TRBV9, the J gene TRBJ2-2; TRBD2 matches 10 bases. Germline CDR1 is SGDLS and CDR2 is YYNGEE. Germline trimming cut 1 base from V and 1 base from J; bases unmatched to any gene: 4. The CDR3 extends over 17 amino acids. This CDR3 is CASSVSLAGVNTGELFF. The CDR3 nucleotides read TGTGCCAGCAGCGTATCGCTAGCGGGGGTGAACACCGGGGAGCTGTTTTTT.

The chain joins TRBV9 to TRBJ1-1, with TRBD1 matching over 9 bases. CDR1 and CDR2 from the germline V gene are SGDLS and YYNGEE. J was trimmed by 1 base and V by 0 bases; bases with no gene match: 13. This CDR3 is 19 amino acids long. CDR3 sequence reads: CASSVESSGQGLANTEAFF. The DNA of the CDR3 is TGTGCCAGCAGCGTAGAGAGTTCCGGACAGGGGCTTGCGAACACTGAAGCTTTCTTT.

The CDR3 sequence: CASSLGQGETQYF. Here the CDR3 DNA reads TGTGCCAGCAGCTTAGGTCAGGGAGAGACCCAGTACTTC. The genes are TRBV7-7 and TRBJ2-5; D is possibly TRBD1 (5 bases). V gave up 1 base and J gave up 4 bases, with 7 bases separating them. Per the germline V gene, CDR1 is SSHAT and CDR2 is FNYEAQ (reference sequence). There are 13 residues in the CDR3.

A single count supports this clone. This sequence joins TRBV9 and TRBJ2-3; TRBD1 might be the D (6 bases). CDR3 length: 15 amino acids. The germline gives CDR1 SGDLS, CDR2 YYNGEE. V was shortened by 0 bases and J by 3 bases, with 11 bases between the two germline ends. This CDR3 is CASSVGDQGTDTQYF. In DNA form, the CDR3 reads TGTGCCAGCAGCGTAGGAGATCAGGGGACAGATACGCAGTATTTT.

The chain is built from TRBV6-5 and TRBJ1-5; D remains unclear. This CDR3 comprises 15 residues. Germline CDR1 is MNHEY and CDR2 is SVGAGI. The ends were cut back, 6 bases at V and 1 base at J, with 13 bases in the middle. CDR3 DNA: TGTGCCAGCAGACCCCTGCTTGGGAGCAATCAGCCCCAGCATTTT. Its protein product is CASRPLLGSNQPQHF.

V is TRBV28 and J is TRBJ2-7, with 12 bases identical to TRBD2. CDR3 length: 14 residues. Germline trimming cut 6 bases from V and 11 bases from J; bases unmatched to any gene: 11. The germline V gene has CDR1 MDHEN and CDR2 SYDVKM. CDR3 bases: TGTGCCAGCAGCCTTCTAGCGGGGGGGGACGTAGAGTACTTC. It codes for CASSLLAGGDVEYF.

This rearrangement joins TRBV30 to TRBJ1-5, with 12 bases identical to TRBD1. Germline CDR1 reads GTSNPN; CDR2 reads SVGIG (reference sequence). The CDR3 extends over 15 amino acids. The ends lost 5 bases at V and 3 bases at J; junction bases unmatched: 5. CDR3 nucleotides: TGTGCCTGGGGGGCGGGACAGGGGGCCAATCAGCCCCAGCATTTT. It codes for CAWGAGQGANQPQHF.

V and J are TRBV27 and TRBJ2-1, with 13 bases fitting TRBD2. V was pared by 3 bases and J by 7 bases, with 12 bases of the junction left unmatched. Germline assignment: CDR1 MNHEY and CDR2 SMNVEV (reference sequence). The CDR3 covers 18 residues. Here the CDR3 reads CASSFLNFGLAGVNEQFF. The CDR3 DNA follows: TGTGCCAGCAGTTTCCTCAACTTTGGACTAGCGGGGGTAAATGAGCAGTTCTTC.

The DNA for the CDR3 is TGTGCCAGCAGAGGCCCCTCCGCGGATCTCGGGGAGACCCAGTACTTC. It specifies CASRGPSADLGETQYF. The V and J genes are TRBV13 and TRBJ2-5, with no clear D. The V gene's germline CDR1 is PRHDT and CDR2 FYEKMQ (reference sequence). This CDR3 contains 16 residues. V gave up 6 bases and J gave up 5 bases, with 22 bases separating them.

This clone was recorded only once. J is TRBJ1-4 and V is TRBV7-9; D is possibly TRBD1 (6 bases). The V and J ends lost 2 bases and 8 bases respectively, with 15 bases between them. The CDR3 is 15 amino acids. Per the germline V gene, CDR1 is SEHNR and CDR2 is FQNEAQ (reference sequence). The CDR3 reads CASSLQAGEYEKLFF. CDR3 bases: TGTGCCAGCAGCTTACAGGCAGGGGAGTACGAAAAACTGTTTTTT.

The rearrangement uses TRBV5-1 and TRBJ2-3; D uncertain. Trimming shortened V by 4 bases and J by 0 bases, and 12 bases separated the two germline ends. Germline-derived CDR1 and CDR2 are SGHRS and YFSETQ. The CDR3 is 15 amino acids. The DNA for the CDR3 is TGCGCCAGCAGCCCGTCGGGTCCTAGCACAGATACGCAGTATTTT. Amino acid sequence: CASSPSGPSTDTQYF.

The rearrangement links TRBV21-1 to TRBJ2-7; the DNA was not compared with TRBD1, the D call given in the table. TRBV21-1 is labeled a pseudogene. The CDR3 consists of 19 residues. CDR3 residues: CASSKKAVLAGTGTHEQYF. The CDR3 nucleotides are TGTGCCAGCAGCAAAAAGGCCGTCCTCGCCGGGACAGGGACCCACGAGCAGTACTTC.

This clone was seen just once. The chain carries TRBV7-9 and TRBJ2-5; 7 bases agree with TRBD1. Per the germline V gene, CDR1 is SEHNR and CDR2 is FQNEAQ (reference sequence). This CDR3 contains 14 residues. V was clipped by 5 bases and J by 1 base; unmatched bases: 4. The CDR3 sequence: CASSAPGGQETQYF. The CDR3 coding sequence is TGTGCCAGCAGCGCACCAGGGGGCCAAGAGACCCAGTACTTC.

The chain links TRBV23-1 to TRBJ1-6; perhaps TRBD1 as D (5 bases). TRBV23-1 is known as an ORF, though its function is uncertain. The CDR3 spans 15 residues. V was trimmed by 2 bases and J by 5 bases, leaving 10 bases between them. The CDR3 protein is CASSQRVRDNSPLHF. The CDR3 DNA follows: TGCGCCAGCAGTCAAAGAGTCAGGGATAATTCACCCCTCCACTTT.

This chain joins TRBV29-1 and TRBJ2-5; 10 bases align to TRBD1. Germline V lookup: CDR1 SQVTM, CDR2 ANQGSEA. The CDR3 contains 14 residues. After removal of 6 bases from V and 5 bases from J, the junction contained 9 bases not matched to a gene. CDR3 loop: CSVEDRGLEETQYF. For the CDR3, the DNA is TGCAGCGTCGAGGACAGGGGGTTGGAGGAGACCCAGTACTTC. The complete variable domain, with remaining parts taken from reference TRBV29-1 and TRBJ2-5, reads SAVISQKPSRDICQRGTSLTIQCQVDSQVTMMFWYRQQPGQSLTLIATANQGSEATYESGFVIDKFPISRPNLTFSTLTVSNMSPEDSSIYLCSVEDRGLEETQYFGPGTRLLVL.

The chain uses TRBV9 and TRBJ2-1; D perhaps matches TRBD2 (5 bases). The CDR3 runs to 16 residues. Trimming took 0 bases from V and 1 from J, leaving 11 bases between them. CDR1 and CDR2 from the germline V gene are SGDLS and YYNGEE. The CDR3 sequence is CASSVGLALSYNEQFF. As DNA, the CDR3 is TGTGCCAGCAGCGTAGGTCTAGCCCTTTCCTACAATGAGCAGTTCTTC.